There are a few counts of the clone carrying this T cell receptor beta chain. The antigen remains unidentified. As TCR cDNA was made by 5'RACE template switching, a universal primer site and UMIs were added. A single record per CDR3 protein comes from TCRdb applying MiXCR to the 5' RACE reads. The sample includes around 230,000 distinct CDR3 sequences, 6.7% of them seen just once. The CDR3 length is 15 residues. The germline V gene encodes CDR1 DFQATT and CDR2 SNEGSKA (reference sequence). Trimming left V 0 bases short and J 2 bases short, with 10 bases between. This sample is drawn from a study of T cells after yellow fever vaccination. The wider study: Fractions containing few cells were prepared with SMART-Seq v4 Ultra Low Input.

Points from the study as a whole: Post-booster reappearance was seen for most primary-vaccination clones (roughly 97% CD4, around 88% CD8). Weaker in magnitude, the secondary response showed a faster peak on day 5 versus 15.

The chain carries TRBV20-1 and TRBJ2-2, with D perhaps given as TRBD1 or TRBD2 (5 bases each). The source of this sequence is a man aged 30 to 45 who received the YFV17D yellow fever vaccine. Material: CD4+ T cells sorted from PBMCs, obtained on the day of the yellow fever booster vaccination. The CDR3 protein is CSAREWDHNTGELFF. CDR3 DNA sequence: TGCAGTGCTAGAGAGTGGGACCACAACACCGGGGAGCTGTTTTTT.